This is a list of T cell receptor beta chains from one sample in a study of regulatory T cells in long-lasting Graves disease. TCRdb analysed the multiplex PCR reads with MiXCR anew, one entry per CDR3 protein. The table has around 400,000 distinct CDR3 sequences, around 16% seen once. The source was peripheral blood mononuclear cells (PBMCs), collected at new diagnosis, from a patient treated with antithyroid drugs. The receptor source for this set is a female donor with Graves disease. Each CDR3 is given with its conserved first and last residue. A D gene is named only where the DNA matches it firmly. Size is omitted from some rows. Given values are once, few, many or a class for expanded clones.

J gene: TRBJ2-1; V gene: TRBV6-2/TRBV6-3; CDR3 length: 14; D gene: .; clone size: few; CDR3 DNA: TGTGCCAGCAGTTACGGGGTTAAGTACAATGAGCAGTTCTTC; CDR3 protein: CASSYGVKYNEQFF
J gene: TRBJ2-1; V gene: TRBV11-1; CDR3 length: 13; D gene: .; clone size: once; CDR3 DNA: TGTGCCAGCAGCTTAGAGACGGGCAATGAGCAGTTCTTC; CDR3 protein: CASSLETGNEQFF
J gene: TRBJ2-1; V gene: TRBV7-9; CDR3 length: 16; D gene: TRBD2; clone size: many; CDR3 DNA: TGTGCCAGCAGCTTAGTCCCGGGACTAATATACAATGAGCAGTTCTTC; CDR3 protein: CASSLVPGLIYNEQFF
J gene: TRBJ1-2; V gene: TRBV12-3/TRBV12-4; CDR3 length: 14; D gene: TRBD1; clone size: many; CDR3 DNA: TGTGCCAGCAGTTTCGACAGGGAAAACGGGGGCTACACCTTC; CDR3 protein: CASSFDRENGGYTF
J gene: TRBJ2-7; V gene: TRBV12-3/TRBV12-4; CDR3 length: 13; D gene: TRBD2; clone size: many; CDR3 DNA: TGTGCCAGCAGTTGGGAGGGAAACTACGAGCAGTACTTC; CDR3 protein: CASSWEGNYEQYF
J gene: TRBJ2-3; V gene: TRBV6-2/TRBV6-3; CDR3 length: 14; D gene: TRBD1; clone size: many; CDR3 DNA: TGTGCCAGCGGAACAGGGGTCCGCCCAGATACGCAGTATTTT; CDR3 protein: CASGTGVRPDTQYF
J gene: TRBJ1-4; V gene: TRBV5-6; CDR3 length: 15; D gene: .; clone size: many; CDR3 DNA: TGTGCCAGCAGCCCCCAGGTCGGGAGCGATGAAAAACTGTTTTTT; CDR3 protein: CASSPQVGSDEKLFF
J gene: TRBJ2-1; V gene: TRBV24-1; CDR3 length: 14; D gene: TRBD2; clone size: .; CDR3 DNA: TGTGCCACCAGAATAGCGGGGAACGACAATGAGCAGTTCTTC; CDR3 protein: CATRIAGNDNEQFF
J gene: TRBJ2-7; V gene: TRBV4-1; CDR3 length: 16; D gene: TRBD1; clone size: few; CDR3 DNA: TGCGCCAGCAGCCACATATCCCGGGACAGCTCCTACGAGCAGTACTTC; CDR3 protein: CASSHISRDSSYEQYF
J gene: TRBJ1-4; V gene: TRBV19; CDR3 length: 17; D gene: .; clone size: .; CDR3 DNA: TGTGCCAGTAGTACCCCGGTGGGCCAGCGCCCTAATGAAAAACTGTTTTTT; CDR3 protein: CASSTPVGQRPNEKLFF
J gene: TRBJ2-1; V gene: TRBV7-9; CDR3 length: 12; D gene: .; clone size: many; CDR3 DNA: TGTGCCAGCAGCCAAGCTTCCCCTTCACAGTTCTTC; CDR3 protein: CASSQASPSQFF
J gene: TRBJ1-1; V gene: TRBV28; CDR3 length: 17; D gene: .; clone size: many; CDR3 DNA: TGTGCCAGCAGTTTCGTACCCCGGGACCCAGGTCGCACTGAAGCTTTCTTT; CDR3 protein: CASSFVPRDPGRTEAFF
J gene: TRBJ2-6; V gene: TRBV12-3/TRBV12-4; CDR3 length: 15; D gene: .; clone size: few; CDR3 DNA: TGTGCCAGCAGTTTCTGGGGCTCTGGGGCCAACGTCCTGACTTTC; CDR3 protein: CASSFWGSGANVLTF
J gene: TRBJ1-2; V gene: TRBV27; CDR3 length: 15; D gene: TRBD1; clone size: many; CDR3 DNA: TGTGCCAGCAGTTCGGGACAGGGCCGTAACTATGGCTACACCTTC; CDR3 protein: CASSSGQGRNYGYTF
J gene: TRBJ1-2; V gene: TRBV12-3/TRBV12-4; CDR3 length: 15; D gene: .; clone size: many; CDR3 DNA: TGTGCCAGCAGTTTAGGGACCCCTGTCCCCCCCGGCGGTGCCTTC; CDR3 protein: CASSLGTPVPPGGAF
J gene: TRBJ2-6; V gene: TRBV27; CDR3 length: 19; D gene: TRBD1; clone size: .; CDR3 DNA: TGTGCCAGCAGTCCCTCGGGACAGGGATGGAGGTCTGGGGCCAACGTCCTGACTTTC; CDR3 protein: CASSPSGQGWRSGANVLTF
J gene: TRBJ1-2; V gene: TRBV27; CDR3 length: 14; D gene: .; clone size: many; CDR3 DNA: TGTGCCAGCAGTTTAGGTGTGGCCGACTATGGCTACACCTTC; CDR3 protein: CASSLGVADYGYTF
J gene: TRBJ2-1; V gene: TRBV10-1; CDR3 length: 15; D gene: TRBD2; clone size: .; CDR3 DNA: TGCGCCAGCAGCCAGGGACTAGCGGGCCTGGATGAGCAGTTCTTC; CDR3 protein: CASSQGLAGLDEQFF
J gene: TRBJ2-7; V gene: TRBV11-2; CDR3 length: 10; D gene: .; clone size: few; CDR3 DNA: TGTGCCAGCAGCTTAGCCGAGCAGTACTTC; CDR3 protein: CASSLAEQYF
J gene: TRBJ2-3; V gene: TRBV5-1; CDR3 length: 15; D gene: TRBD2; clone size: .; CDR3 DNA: TGCGCCAGCAGAGCGTTGACTAGCACCACAGATACGCAGTATTTT; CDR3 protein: CASRALTSTTDTQYF
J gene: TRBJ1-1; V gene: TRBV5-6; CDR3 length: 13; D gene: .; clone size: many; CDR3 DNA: TGTGCCAGCAGCTCCCGGCCAGAAACTGAAGCTTTCTTT; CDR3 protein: CASSSRPETEAFF
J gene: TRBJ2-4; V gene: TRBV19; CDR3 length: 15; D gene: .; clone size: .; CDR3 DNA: TGTGCCAGTAGTATCTCCCCAGGGGCGCGAAACATTCAGTACTTC; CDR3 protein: CASSISPGARNIQYF
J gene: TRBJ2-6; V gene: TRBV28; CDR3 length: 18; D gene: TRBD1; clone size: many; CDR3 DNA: TGTGCCAGCAGTTACCGGGGACAGGCAAACTCTGGGGCCAACGTCCTGACTTTC; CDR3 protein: CASSYRGQANSGANVLTF
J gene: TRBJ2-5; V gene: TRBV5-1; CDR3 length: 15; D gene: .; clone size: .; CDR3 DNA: TGCGCCAGCAGCTTGGCCGGAGGGGGGCGAGAGACCCAGTACTTC; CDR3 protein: CASSLAGGGRETQYF
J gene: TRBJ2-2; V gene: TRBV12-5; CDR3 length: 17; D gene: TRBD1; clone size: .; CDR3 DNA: TGTGCTAGTGGTTTGGAGGTCGGGACAGCAAACACCGGGGAGCTGTTTTTT; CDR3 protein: CASGLEVGTANTGELFF
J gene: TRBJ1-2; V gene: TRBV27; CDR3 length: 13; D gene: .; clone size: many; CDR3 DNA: TGTGCCAGCAGCCCGGTAACAGGGTATGGCTACACCTTC; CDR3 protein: CASSPVTGYGYTF
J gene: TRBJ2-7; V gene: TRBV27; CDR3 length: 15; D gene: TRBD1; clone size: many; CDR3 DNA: TGTGCCAGCAGTTTATCCGGGACAGGGGGGTCCGAGCAGTACTTC; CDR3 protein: CASSLSGTGGSEQYF
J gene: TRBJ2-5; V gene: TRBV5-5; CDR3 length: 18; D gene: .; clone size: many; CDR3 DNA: TGTGCCAGCAGCTCCCTCAGTAGGGGGGTAGGGATCCAAGAGACCCAGTACTTC; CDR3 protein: CASSSLSRGVGIQETQYF
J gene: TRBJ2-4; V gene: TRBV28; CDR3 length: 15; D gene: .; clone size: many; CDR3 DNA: TGTGCCAGCAGTTTTGGGCTAGCGGCCAAAAACATTCAGTACTTC; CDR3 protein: CASSFGLAAKNIQYF
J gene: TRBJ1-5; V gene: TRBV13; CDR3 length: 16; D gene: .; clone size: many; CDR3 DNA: TGTGCCAGCAGCTTAGGACCACGACGGAACAATCAGCCCCAGCATTTT; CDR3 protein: CASSLGPRRNNQPQHF
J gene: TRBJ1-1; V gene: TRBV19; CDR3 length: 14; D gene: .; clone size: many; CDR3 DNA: TGTGCCAGTAGCCGACAGGTGATGAACACTGAAGCTTTCTTT; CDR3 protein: CASSRQVMNTEAFF
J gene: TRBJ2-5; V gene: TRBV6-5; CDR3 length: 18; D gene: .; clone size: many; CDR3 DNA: TGTGCCAGCAGTTACTCAGCACCAAGGTCTCTCGGAGAGGAGACCCAGTACTTC; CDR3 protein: CASSYSAPRSLGEETQYF
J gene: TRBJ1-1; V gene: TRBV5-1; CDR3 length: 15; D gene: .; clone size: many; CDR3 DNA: TGCGCCAGCAGCGTCGGCAGGCCAGGTTTCACTGAAGCTTTCTTT; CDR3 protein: CASSVGRPGFTEAFF
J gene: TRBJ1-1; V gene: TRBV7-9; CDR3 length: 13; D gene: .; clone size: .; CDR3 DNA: TGTGCCAGCAGCTCACAAACTACTGGGAGGGCTTTCTTT; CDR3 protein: CASSSQTTGRAFF
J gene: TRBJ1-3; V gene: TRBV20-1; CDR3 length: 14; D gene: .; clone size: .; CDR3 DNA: TGCAGTGCTAGCCTAGGGGGGTCTGGAAACACCATATATTTT; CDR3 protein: CSASLGGSGNTIYF
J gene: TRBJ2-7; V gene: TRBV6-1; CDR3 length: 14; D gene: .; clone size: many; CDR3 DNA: TGTGCCAGCGCAACGACGCGGCCAATTTACGAGCAGTACTTC; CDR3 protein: CASATTRPIYEQYF
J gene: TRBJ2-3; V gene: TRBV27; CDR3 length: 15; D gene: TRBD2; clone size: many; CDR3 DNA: TGTGCCAGCGGTTCGACTAGCGGGGGGCCGCATACGCAGTATTTT; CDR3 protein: CASGSTSGGPHTQYF
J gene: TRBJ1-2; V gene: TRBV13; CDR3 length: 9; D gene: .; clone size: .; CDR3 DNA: TGTGCCAGCATAGGTGGCCACACCTTC; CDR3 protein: CASIGGHTF
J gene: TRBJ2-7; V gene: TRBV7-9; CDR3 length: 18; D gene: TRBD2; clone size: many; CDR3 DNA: TGTGCCAGCAGCTTAATGGCGGGAGAAGGGGTCCCCTCCTACGAGCAGTACTTC; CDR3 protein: CASSLMAGEGVPSYEQYF
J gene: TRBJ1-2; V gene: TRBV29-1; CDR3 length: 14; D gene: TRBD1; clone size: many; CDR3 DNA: TGCAGCGTCGAAGTTACAGGGGTCGACTATGGCTACACCTTC; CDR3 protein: CSVEVTGVDYGYTF
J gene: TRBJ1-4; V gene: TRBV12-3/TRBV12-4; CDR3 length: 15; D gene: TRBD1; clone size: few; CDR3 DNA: TGTGCCAGCAGTTTCGCCGGGGACAGGGGATTTAAACTGTTTTTT; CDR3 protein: CASSFAGDRGFKLFF
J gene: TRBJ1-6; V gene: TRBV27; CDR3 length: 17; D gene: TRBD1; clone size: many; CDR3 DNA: TGTGCCAGCAGTCCGGGCACAGGGGGCGCATCTAATTCACCCCTCCACTTT; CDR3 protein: CASSPGTGGASNSPLHF
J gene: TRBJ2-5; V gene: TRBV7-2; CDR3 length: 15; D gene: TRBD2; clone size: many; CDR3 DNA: TGTGCCAGCAGTTCCCCGCGGGGGATTAGGGAGACCCAGTACTTC; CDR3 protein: CASSSPRGIRETQYF
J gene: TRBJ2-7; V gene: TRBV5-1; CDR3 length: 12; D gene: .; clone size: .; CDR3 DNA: TGCGCCAGCAGCTTAACAAGGAGCGAGCAGTACTTC; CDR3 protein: CASSLTRSEQYF
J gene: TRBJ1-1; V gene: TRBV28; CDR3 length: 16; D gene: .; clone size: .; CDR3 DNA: TGTGCCAGCAGTTTAGCCAGGGGTAATAAGAACACTGAAGCTTTCTTT; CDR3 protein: CASSLARGNKNTEAFF
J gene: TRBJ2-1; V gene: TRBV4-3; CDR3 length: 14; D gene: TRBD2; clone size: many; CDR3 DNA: TGCGCCAGCAGCCCGGGGGTAGCGGGAGGGGAGCAGTTCTTC; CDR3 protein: CASSPGVAGGEQFF
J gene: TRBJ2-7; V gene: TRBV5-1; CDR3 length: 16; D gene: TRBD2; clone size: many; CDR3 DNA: TGCGCCAGCAGCCCACGGAGAAGCGGGGACGATTACGAGCAGTACTTC; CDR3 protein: CASSPRRSGDDYEQYF
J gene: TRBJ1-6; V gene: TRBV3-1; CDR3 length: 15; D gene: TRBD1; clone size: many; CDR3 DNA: TGTGCCAGCAGTCCATACCGGGACAGAAAATCACCCCTCCACTTT; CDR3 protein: CASSPYRDRKSPLHF
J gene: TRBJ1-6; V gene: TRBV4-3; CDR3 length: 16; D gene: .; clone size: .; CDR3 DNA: TGCGCCAGCAGCCAAGATCCGGCAGGGACCGATTCACCCCTCCACTTT; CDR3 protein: CASSQDPAGTDSPLHF
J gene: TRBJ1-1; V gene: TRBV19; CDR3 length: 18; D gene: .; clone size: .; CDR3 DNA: TGTGCCAGTAGCAGCACCTCCACAGGCCTCCGAATGAACACTGAAGCTTTCTTT; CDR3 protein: CASSSTSTGLRMNTEAFF
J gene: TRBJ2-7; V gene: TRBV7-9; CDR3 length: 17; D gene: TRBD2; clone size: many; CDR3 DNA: TGTGCCAGCAGCCAACCCCGTCTGGGACTACACCTTTACGAGCAGTACTTC; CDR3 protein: CASSQPRLGLHLYEQYF
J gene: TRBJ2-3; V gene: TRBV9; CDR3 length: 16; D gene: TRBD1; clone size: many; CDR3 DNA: TGTGCCAGCAGCGGCCTACAGGGGATAGGGGCAGATACGCAGTATTTT; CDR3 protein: CASSGLQGIGADTQYF
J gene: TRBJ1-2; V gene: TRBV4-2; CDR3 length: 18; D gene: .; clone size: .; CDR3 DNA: TGTGCCAGCAGCCAAGATTGGTCTGTCCTGCCGGGGGCCTATGGCTACACCTTC; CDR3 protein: CASSQDWSVLPGAYGYTF